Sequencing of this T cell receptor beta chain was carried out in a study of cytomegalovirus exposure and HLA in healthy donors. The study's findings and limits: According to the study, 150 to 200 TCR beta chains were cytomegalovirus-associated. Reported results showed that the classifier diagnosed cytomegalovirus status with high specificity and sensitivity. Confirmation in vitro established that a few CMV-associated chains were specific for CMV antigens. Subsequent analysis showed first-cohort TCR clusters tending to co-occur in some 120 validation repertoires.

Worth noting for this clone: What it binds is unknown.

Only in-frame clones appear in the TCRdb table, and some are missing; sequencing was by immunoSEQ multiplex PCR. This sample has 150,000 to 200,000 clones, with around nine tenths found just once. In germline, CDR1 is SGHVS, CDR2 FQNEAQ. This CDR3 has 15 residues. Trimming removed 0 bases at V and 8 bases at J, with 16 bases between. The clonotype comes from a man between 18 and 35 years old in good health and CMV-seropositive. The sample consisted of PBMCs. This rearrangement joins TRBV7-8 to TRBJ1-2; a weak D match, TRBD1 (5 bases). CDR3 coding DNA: TGTGCCAGCAGCTTAGCGTTTCAGACAGACCGGGGCTACACCTTC. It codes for CASSLAFQTDRGYTF.